The clone carrying this T cell receptor (beta chain) has only a few counts. Its antigen is as yet unknown. The germline V gene has CDR1 SQVTM and CDR2 ANQGSEA. CDR3 length equals 14 residues. J lost 5 bases, V lost 6 bases, and 3 bases had no gene match. The data derive from a study of graft-versus-host responses after intestinal transplantation. Notes on the study in general: Individuals carrying graft-donor T cell macrochimerism showed high graft-versus-host to host-versus-graft clonal ratios in allografts. Ileal or blood samples showed some GvH clones first, and such clones were also found in recipient marrow.

The table came from immunoSEQ multiplex PCR; TCRdb's copy has only in-frame clones and leaves some out. The table shows tens of thousands of clones, with approximately 84% occurring only once. The TCR sequence derives from a human donor who was the organ donor for an intestinal transplant. The chain is built from TRBV29-1 and TRBJ2-2; 13 positions match TRBD2. The sample in question was unstimulated CD4+ T cells sorted from spleen or lymph node cells, obtained before transplant. The CDR3 reads CSVTSGGETGELFF. Here the CDR3 DNA reads TGCAGCGTCACTAGCGGGGGGGAGACCGGGGAGCTGTTTTTT.